Shown below are 24 T cell receptor beta chains from a single sample sequenced in a study of T cells in Graves' hyperthyroidism and ophthalmopathy. RNA transcripts gave rise to amplified TCR beta CDR3 regions. The primer set for the first-round RT-PCR of the TCR CDR3 was HTBI. A single record per CDR3 protein comes from TCRdb applying MiXCR to the multiplex PCR reads. The data show almost 600,000 distinct CDR3 sequences, 11% to 15% seen once. Sequencing was done on a sample of blood. All receptors derive from a woman in her twenties or thirties with Graves' hyperthyroidism that later progressed to Graves' ophthalmopathy.

The chain carries TRBV6-2 or TRBV6-3 and TRBJ1-2; D perhaps matches TRBD1 (6 bases). V dropped 8 bases and J dropped 4 bases, with 23 bases sitting between them. CDR1 MNHEY and CDR2 SVGEGT come from the germline V gene. The CDR3 runs 16 residues. The CDR3 region has the DNA TGTGCCAGCGGAATAATTGGACAGCGCTTTCGCTATGGCTACACCTTC. Protein product: CASGIIGQRFRYGYTF.

This clonotype was seen once. The chain joins TRBV20-1 to TRBJ1-4, with D possibly being TRBD1 (5 bases). The ends were cut back, 2 bases at V and 6 bases at J, with 13 bases in the middle. The CDR3 loop spans 14 amino acids. Germline V lookup: CDR1 DFQATT, CDR2 SNEGSKA (reference sequence). The CDR3 sequence is CSARWCGGDEKLFF. DNA of the CDR3: TGCAGTGCTAGATGGTGTGGGGGAGATGAAAAACTGTTTTTT.

As for this clonotype: With a much larger clone just one base away, this may be a read error. The chain recombines TRBV12-3 or TRBV12-4 with TRBJ1-5, with D unclear. There are 11 residues in the CDR3. V gave up 11 bases and J gave up 5 bases, with 10 bases separating them. This CDR3 reads CAGTSDQPQHF. The CDR3 DNA sequence: TGTGCCGGCACCTCCGATCAGCCCCAGCATTTT.

This clonotype has at least ten counts. The V and J genes are TRBV6-1 and TRBJ1-2; D is possibly TRBD1 (5 bases). In germline, CDR1 is MNHNS, CDR2 SASEGT. The CDR3 has 14 amino acids. V lost 10 bases and J lost 6, with 21 bases in between. This chain's CDR3 is CAIPPPTVQHGYTF. The CDR3 region has the DNA TGTGCCATCCCCCCCCCGACAGTACAACATGGCTACACCTTC.

This clonotype was recorded many times. This chain uses TRBV11-2 with TRBJ1-1; D not certain. V lost 2 bases to trimming and J lost 2 bases, with 6 bases between them. Germline CDR1 and CDR2: SGHAT and FQNNGV. This CDR3 comprises 13 residues. In DNA, the CDR3 is TGTGCCAGCAGCTTAATTTTTAACACTGAAGCTTTCTTT. Protein product: CASSLIFNTEAFF.

There are a few counts of this clonotype. The genes are TRBV9 and TRBJ2-1; possibly TRBD1 for D (6 bases). In germline, CDR1 is SGDLS, CDR2 YYNGEE. The CDR3 is 15 residues long. The ends were cut back, 3 bases at V and 5 bases at J, with 15 bases in the middle. CDR3 region: CASSANTRGDNEQFF. The CDR3 nucleotides read TGTGCCAGCAGCGCCAACACCAGGGGAGACAATGAGCAGTTCTTC.

This clonotype was detected ten times or more. The V call is TRBV2, the J call TRBJ1-6, with D perhaps matching TRBD1 (5 bases). This CDR3 region has 13 residues. Trimming left V 8 bases short and J 6 bases short, with 11 bases between. The germline V gene encodes CDR1 SNHLY and CDR2 FYNNEI. The CDR3 loop reads CASGGDGNSPLHF. The CDR3 coding sequence is TGTGCCAGCGGGGGGGACGGTAATTCACCCCTCCACTTT.

This clonotype was observed at least ten times. The V call is TRBV2, the J call TRBJ1-5; tentatively, D is TRBD1 (6 bases). Germline lookup yields CDR1 SNHLY and CDR2 FYNNEI. CDR3 length: 13 residues. The ends were cut back, 7 bases at V and 5 bases at J, with 12 bases in the middle. The CDR3 coding sequence is TGTGCCAGCAAACGACAGGAGGATCAGCCCCAGCATTTT. The encoded protein is CASKRQEDQPQHF. The full variable domain, its missing parts supplied by reference TRBV2 and TRBJ1-5, is EPEVTQTPSHQVTQMGQEVILRCVPISNHLYFYWYRQILGQKVEFLVSFYNNEISEKSEIFDDQFSVERPDGSNFTLKIRSTKLEDSAMYFCASKRQEDQPQHFGDGTRLSIL.

This clonotype has just a few counts. The genes are TRBV12-3 or TRBV12-4 and TRBJ1-6, with D tentatively TRBD1 (6 bases). CDR3 length: 13 amino acids. V lost 2 bases and J lost 12, with 11 bases in between. The CDR3: CASSLMGGLPLHF. CDR3 bases: TGTGCCAGCAGTTTAATGGGGGGCCTACCCCTCCACTTT.

In this sample, this clonotype turned up a few times. The CDR3 nucleotides read TGTGCCAGCAGCCGGCGAGGGAGGGATCAGCCCCAGCATTTT. Protein product: CASSRRGRDQPQHF. The rearrangement links TRBV5-6 to TRBJ1-5; no definite D call. Germline V gene sequence: CDR1 SGHDT, CDR2 YYEEEE. The CDR3 covers 14 residues. Trimming took off 4 bases at V and 5 bases at J, with 13 bases between the two ends.

This clonotype was counted between two and nine times. The chain combines TRBV5-6 with TRBJ2-1; D is possibly TRBD2 (5 bases). Trimming shortened V by 4 bases and J by 12 bases, and 17 bases separated the two germline ends. CDR3 length: 13 residues. CDR1 and CDR2 (germline): SGHDT, YYEEEE. CDR3 coding DNA: TGTGCCAGCAGCAACGGACTTAAAACGGGGCAGTTCTTC. This gives the protein CASSNGLKTGQFF.

In this sample, this clonotype turned up many times. The chain's CDR3 is CSVDSSGPGVGELFF. CDR3 nucleotide sequence: TGCAGCGTTGACTCTAGCGGTCCTGGGGTCGGGGAGCTGTTTTTT. The chain is built from TRBV29-1 and TRBJ2-2; 7 nucleotides align to TRBD2. With 3 bases clipped from V and 7 bases from J, the junction kept 11 bases outside the gene matches. Per germline, CDR1 SQVTM and CDR2 ANQGSEA. The CDR3 is 15 residues long.

This clonotype was detected ten times or more. The chain employs TRBV7-8 and TRBJ2-3, with no clear D. The CDR3 sequence is 12 residues long. Germline assignment: CDR1 SGHVS and CDR2 FQNEAQ. V was trimmed by 6 bases and J by 4 bases, leaving 8 bases between them. The CDR3 protein is CASRSRADTQYF. DNA for the CDR3: TGTGCCAGCAGGAGTAGGGCAGATACGCAGTATTTT.

The gene calls are TRBV12-3 or TRBV12-4 and TRBJ1-4; D gene unclear. The CDR3 spans 16 residues. With 7 bases removed from V and 8 bases from J, the gap between germline ends came to 23 bases. Here the CDR3 DNA reads TGTGCCAGCAAGGCGGGCTCGGGGTTAATTCGGGAAAAACTGTTTTTT. This gives the protein CASKAGSGLIREKLFF.

A word on this clonotype: A much larger clone differs by one base, so this may be a read error. The chain joins TRBV18 to TRBJ1-5; D is unclear. CDR3 size: 14 residues. From germline, CDR1 is KGHSH and CDR2 LQKENI. V was cut by 3 bases and J by 9 bases, with 15 bases left in between. CDR3 loop: CASSPERVVLPQHF. DNA of the CDR3: TGTGCCAGCTCACCGGAGAGGGTGGTACTGCCCCAGCATTTT.

This clonotype was found many times. The rearrangement uses TRBV3-2 and TRBJ2-1. TRBV3-2 is labeled a pseudogene. The CDR3 has 12 residues. The CDR3 loop is CASSQTQNEQFF. The CDR3 coding sequence is TGTGCCAGCAGCCAAACACAGAATGAGCAGTTCTTC.

The rearrangement joins TRBV12-3 or TRBV12-4 to TRBJ1-1; 10 positions agree with TRBD1. The CDR3 runs 14 residues. The V segment lost 6 bases and the J segment 2 bases; nucleotides outside the gene matches: 3. The CDR3 DNA follows: TGTGCCAGCAGGGGACAGGGGAGTAACACTGAAGCTTTCTTT. Amino acid sequence: CASRGQGSNTEAFF.

This clonotype was seen only a few times. The chain employs TRBV10-3 and TRBJ1-5, with D maybe TRBD1 (5 bases). CDR1 is ENHRY, CDR2 SYGVKD, per germline. The V gene lost 3 bases and the J gene lost 5 bases, with 14 bases spanning the gap. The CDR3 totals 15 residues. The CDR3 loop is CAISDAPLGDQPQHF. The CDR3, as DNA: TGTGCCATCAGTGATGCCCCTCTGGGGGATCAGCCCCAGCATTTT.

Turning to this clonotype: The junction departs from the called germline gene at one end, perhaps through a read error. The chain links TRBV28 to TRBJ2-1; a weak D match, TRBD1 (7 bases). Germline values: CDR1 MDHEN, CDR2 SYDVKM. The CDR3 length is 15 residues. Here the CDR3 reads CAGSQAGGNYNEQFF. The DNA for the CDR3 is TGTGCCGGCAGCCAAGCAGGGGGGAATTACAATGAGCAGTTCTTC.

In this sample, this clonotype turned up many times. The rearrangement links TRBV12-3 or TRBV12-4 to TRBJ2-2; TRBD2 aligns across 10 bases. Trimming cost V 6 bases and J 7 bases; bases outside gene matches: 2. The CDR3 runs 13 residues. The CDR3 here is CASRIAGGGELFF. The CDR3 bases are TGTGCCAGCAGGATAGCGGGAGGCGGGGAGCTGTTTTTT.

This clonotype came up a few times. The chain combines TRBV4-1 with TRBJ2-3; D gene unclear. This CDR3 is built from 16 residues. Trimming took 0 bases from V and 1 from J, leaving 11 bases between them. Germline V lookup: CDR1 MGHRA, CDR2 YSYEKL. This CDR3 reads CASSQDDVPGTDTQYF. DNA of the CDR3: TGCGCCAGCAGCCAAGATGACGTACCGGGCACAGATACGCAGTATTTT.

This clonotype was observed a handful of times. Germline is not matched at one junction end, which may reflect a read error. The V gene is TRBV19, the J gene TRBJ2-1; the D gene is possibly TRBD2 (5 bases). This CDR3 comprises 12 residues. Germline V gene data show CDR1 as LNHDA and CDR2 as SQIVND (reference sequence). CDR3 in amino acids: CASSKLVHEQSF. CDR3 sequence (DNA): TGTGCCAGTAGTAAACTAGTCCATGAGCAGTCCTTC.

This chain uses TRBV5-1 with TRBJ1-1; 11 bases match TRBD1. The junction had 3 bases not matched to a gene; V was cut back by 3 bases and J by 5 bases. The CDR3 covers 14 residues. Germline CDR1 reads SGHRS; CDR2 reads YFSETQ. Written as DNA, the CDR3 is TGCGCCAGCAGCTGGGACAGGGGGGAAACTGAAGCTTTCTTT. Translation: CASSWDRGETEAFF.

A few counts support this clonotype. The chain carries TRBV24-1 and TRBJ2-1; tentative D call: TRBD1 (5 bases). The germline V and J ends were trimmed by 4 bases and 4 bases, with 7 bases remaining between them. The CDR3 is 13 residues long. The germline V gene encodes CDR1 KGHDR and CDR2 SFDVKD. The CDR3 nucleotides read TGTGCCACCAGTGAGGACAAGTACAATGAGCAGTTCTTC. Translated, it gives CATSEDKYNEQFF.